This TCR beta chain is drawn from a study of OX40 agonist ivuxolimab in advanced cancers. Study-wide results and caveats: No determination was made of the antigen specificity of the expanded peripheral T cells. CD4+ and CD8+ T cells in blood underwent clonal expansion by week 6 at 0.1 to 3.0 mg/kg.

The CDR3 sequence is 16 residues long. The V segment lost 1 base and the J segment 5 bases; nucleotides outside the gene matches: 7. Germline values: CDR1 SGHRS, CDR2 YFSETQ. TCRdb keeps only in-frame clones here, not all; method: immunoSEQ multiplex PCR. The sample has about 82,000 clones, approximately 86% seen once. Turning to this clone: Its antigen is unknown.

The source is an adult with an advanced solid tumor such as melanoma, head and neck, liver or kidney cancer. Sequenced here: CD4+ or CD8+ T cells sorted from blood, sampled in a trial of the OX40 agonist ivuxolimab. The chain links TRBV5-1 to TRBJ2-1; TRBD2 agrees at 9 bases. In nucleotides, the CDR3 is TGCGCCAGCAGCTTGTTAGCGGGGGCCCAGAACAATGAGCAGTTCTTC. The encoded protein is CASSLLAGAQNNEQFF.